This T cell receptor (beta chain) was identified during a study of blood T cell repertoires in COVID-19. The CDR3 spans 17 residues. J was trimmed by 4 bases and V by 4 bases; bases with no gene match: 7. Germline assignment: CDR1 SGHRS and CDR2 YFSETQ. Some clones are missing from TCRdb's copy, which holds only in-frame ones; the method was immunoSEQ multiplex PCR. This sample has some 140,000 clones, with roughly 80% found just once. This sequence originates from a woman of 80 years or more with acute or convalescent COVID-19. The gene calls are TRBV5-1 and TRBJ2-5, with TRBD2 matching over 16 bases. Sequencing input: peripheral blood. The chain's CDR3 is CASSLPGLAGGLETQYF. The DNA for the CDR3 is TGCGCCAGCAGCCTCCCGGGACTAGCGGGGGGGCTAGAGACCCAGTACTTC.